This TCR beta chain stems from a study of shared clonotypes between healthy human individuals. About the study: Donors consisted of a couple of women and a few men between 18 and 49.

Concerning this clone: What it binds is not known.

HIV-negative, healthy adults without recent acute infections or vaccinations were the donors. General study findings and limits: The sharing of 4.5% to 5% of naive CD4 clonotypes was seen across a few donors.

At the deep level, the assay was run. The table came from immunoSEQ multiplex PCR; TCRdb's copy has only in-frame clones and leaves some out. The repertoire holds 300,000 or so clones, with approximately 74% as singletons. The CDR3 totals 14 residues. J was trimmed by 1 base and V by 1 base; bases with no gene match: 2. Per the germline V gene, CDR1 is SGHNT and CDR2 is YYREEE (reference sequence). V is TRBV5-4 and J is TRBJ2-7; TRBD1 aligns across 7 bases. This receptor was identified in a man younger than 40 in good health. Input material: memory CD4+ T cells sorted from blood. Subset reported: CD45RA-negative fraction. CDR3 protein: CASSLMGQSYEQYF. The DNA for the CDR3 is TGTGCCAGCAGCTTGATGGGACAGTCCTACGAGCAGTACTTC.